One T cell receptor (beta chain) is described in this entry. What it binds is not known. This entry is derived from a study of T cell responses to AZD1222 COVID-19 vaccine. The protocol was immunoSEQ multiplex PCR, while the TCRdb copy is restricted to in-frame clones and leaves out a portion. The data contain 110,000 to 150,000 clones, 92% of them seen just once; the ten biggest clones take up less than 3.5%. The V end was cut by 5 bases, the J end by 0 bases, with 13 bases between. Germline CDR1 and CDR2: SGHVS and FNYEAQ. The length of the CDR3 is 16 residues. Study-wide results and caveats: Spike-specific TCRs gained breadth and depth after people received two AZD1222 doses.

The chain links TRBV7-6 to TRBJ2-2, with no clear D. This sequence originates from an adult who received the AZD1222 COVID-19 vaccine. Specimen: peripheral blood, collected 28 days after the second AZD1222 dose. The CDR3 sequence: CASSPQASSNTGELFF. Here the CDR3 DNA reads TGTGCCAGCAGCCCCCAGGCCAGTTCGAACACCGGGGAGCTGTTTTTT.